The entry below describes one T cell receptor (beta chain). The sample comes from a study of shared clonotypes between healthy human individuals. Study summary: Donor composition was two women and a few men, aged 18 to 49.

All donors were healthy HIV-negative adults lacking recent acute infections or vaccinations. J was trimmed by 3 bases and V by 6 bases; bases with no gene match: 5. The germline gives CDR1 SNHLY, CDR2 FYNNEI. The CDR3 runs 15 residues. Assay: immunoSEQ multiplex PCR; the TCRdb copy retains only in-frame clones and omits some. This sample yields around 2,000,000 clones, of which roughly 95% are seen a single time; 0.13% belongs to the top ten. This TCR derives from a man aged 18 to 30 in good health. The specimen sequenced was naive CD4+ T cells sorted from blood. Sample subset: CD45RA+ positively selected. This chain links TRBV2 with TRBJ2-7, with 13 bases aligning to TRBD2. CDR3 in amino acids: CASSPRTSGSYEQYF. CDR3 DNA: TGTGCCAGCAGCCCCCGGACTAGCGGGAGCTACGAGCAGTACTTC.